This T cell receptor beta chain was documented in a study of blood T cell repertoires in COVID-19 (TCRdb year 2020). Regarding the research as a whole: Collaborator samples came from the United States, Italy and Spain and covered acute and convalescent phases of COVID-19. The material from the prospective study consisted of cDNA or gDNA derived from T cells, B-cell-depleted T cells, or PBMCs. Subjects who had been exposed to COVID-19, were actively infected with it, or had recovered from it provided the deeply sampled blood TCRbeta repertoires that made up the dataset. A freely available public database, intended as a resource for researchers studying the immune response to SARS-CoV-2, is where the repertoires were released. The samples were drawn from the first 160 participants of the ongoing ImmuneRACE study and from under 1,500 subjects provided by 6 global collaborators. A de-identified subject ID, COVID-19 status, age in years and sex were almost always included in the sample metadata. Where HLA class I and class II types were available, the types were taken from metadata supplied by the sample provider, not from assay-based typing.

What the authors observed across the whole study: How much clinical and demographic metadata was included differed by source and by participant, and the metadata was provided uncurated.

Another Seattle source contributed samples from volunteer blood donors who had recovered from COVID-19. The collaborating institutions used their own protocols to collect whole blood in K2EDTA tubes. For TCRbeta analysis, collaborators shipped samples in one of three forms: frozen whole blood, isolated PBMCs, or DNA extracted from either of those sample types. TCRbeta CDR3 regions were amplified from genomic DNA using the immunoSEQ Assay, a bias-controlled multiplex PCR. In the paper's pipeline: Nucleated cell counts per sample were estimated from amplification of reference gene primers within the assay. Sequence reads were collapsed and filtered to measure the absolute abundance of every unique TCRbeta CDR3 rearrangement. For each sample, productive Simpson clonality was calculated as the square root of Simpson's diversity index across productive rearrangements. This is the immuneACCESS table as TCRdb keeps it, with only in-frame sequences that have V and J called. A part of the clones is gone; compared with another copy, unresolved V genes explain less than half, and the rest is unexplained. That table furnishes V, J and clone size, whereas the DNA furnished D and trimming. Counted in this sample were over 200,000 clones; 87% of them appeared once. Of the sample, approximately 6.2% is held by the ten largest clones.

As regards this clone: Its antigen is not yet known. Base qualities are not at hand, and no much larger clone is one base apart.

The source of this sequence is a man in his 60s who had recovered from COVID-19. The sample consisted of peripheral blood.

The nucleotide sequence reads as follows: TGTGCCAGCAGTGCCTCCGGGACAGGGAAAGACTACACCTTC. It translates as CASSASGTGKDYTF. The chain is made from TRBV28 and TRBJ1-2; 9 bases in the middle match TRBD1. Trimmed from V: 5 bases; trimmed from J: 10 bases; junction bases lacking a gene match: 11. Based on the germline V gene, the CDR1 and CDR2 sequences are MDHEN and SYDVKM. Reading from cysteine to phenylalanine, the CDR3 counts 14 amino acids. Only CDR3 DNA remains: 42 bases, in frame from the first base.